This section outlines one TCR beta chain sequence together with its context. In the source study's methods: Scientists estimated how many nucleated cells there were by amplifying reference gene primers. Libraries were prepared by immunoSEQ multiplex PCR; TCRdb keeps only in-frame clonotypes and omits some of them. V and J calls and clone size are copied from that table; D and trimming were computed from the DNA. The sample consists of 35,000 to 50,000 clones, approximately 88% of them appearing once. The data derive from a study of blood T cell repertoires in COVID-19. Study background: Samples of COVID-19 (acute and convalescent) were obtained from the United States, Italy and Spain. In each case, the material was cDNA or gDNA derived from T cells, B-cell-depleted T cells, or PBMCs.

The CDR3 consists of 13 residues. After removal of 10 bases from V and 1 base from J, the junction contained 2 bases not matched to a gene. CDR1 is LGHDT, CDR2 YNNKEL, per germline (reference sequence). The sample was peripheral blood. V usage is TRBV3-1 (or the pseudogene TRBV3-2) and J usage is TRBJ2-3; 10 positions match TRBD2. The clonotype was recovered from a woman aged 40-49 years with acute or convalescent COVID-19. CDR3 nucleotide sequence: TGTGCCACCGGGACTAGCGGCACAGATACGCAGTATTTT. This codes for CATGTSGTDTQYF.